The text below deals with one TCR beta chain. The antigen remains unidentified. Indicated time point: neoterminal ileum biopsy at postoperative endoscopy, about 6 months after surgery. Profiling relied on immunoSEQ multiplex PCR, and the TCRdb table lists in-frame clones only, not all of them. The top ten hold roughly 1.9% of the sample, which has about 62,000 clones, about 89% seen once. Germline lookup yields CDR1 MNHNS and CDR2 SASEGT. This CDR3 is built from 13 residues. V was shortened by 3 bases and J by 7 bases, with 10 bases between the two germline ends. This sample stems from a study of T cell repertoires in ileal Crohn's disease. Study findings and constraints: All patients with clonality above 26.8% had endoscopic recurrence.

The source material was ileal tissue. The chain uses TRBV6-1 and TRBJ1-3; no definite D call. This sequence originates from an adult with Crohn's disease. This CDR3 is CASSDGLRNTIYF. The CDR3 nucleotides read TGTGCCAGCAGTGATGGTCTTCGGAACACCATATATTTT.